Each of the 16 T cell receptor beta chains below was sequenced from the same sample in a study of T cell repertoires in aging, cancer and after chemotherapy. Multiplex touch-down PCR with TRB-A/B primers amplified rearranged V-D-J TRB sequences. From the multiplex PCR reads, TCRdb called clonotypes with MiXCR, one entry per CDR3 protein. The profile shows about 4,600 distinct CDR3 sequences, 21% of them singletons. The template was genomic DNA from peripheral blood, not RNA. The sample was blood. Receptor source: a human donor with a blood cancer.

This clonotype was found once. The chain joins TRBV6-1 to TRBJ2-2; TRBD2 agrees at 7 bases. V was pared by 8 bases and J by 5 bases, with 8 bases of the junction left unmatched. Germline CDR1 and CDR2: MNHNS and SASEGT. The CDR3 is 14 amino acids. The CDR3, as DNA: TGTGCCAGCCGAAGCGGGGCAACTACCGGGGAGCTGTTTTTT. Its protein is CASRSGATTGELFF.

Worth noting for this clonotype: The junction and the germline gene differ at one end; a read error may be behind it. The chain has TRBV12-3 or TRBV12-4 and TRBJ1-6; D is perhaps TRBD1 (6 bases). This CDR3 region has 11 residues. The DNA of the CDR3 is TGTGCCAGCATGGGGACAAATCATTCCCAATTT. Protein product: CASMGTNHSQF.

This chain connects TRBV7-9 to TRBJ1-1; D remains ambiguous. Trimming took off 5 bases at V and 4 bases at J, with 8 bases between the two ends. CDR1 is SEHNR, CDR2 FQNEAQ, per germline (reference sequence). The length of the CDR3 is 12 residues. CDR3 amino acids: CASSHPGTEAFF. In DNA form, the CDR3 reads TGTGCCAGCAGCCACCCCGGCACTGAAGCTTTCTTT.

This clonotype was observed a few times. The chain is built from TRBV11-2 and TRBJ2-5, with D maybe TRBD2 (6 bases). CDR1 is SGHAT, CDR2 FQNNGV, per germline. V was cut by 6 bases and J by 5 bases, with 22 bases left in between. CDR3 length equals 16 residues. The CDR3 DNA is TGTGCCAGCAGTAGTGACCGGAGGGCACCCTTGGAGACCCAGTACTTC. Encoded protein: CASSSDRRAPLETQYF.

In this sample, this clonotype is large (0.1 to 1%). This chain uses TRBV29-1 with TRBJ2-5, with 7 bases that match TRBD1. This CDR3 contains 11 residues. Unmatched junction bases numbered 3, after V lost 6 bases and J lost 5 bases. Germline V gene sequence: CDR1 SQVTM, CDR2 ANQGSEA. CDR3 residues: CSVTGSETQYF. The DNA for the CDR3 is TGCAGCGTGACAGGGTCGGAGACCCAGTACTTC.

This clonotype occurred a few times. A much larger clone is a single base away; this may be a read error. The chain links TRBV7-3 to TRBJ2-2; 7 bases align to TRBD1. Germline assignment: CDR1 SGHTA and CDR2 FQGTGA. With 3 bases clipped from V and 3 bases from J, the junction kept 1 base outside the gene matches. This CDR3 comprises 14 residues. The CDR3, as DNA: TGTGCCAGCAGCTTTGACAGGGACACCGGGGAGCTGTTTTTT. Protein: CASSFDRDTGELFF.

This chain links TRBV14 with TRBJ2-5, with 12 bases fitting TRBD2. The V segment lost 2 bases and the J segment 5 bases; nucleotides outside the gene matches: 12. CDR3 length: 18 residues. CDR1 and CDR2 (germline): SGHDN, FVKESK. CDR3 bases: TGTGCCAGCAGCCAAAGTTCTAGCGGGGGGGTCTTGTTGGAGACCCAGTACTTC. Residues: CASSQSSSGGVLLETQYF.

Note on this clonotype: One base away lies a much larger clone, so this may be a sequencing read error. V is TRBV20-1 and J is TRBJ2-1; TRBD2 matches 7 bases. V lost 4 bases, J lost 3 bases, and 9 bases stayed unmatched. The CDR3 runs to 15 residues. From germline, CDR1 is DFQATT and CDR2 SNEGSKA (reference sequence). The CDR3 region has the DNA TGCAGTGCTATAGGGAGCGGGGTGTTCTACAATGAGCAGTTCTTC. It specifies CSAIGSGVFYNEQFF.

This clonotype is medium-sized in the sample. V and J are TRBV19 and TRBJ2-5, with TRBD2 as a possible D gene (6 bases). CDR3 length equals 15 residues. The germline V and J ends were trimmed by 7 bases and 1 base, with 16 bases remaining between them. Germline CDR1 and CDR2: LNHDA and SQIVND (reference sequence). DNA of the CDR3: TGTGCCAGTACCTCCATGGGCGGGGTCCAAGAGACCCAGTACTTC. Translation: CASTSMGGVQETQYF.

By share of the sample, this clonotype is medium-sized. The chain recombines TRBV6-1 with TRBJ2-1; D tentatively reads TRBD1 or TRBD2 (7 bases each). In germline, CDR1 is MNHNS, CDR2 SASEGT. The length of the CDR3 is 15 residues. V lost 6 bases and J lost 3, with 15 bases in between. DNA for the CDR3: TGTGCCAGCAGAGCGGGACAGCGCCTCTACAATGAGCAGTTCTTC. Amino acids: CASRAGQRLYNEQFF.

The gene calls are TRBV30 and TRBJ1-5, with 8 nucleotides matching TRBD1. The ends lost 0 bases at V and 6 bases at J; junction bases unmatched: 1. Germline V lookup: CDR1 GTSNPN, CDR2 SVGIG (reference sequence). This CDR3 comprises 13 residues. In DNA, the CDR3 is TGTGCCTGGAGTGTAGGACAGGGTCAGCCCCAGCATTTT. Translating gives CAWSVGQGQPQHF.

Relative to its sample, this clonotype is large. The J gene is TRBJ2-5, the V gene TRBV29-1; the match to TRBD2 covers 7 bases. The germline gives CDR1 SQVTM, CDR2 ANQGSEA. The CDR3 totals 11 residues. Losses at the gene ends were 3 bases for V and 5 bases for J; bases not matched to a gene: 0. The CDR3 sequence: CSVEGGETQYF. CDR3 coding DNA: TGCAGCGTTGAGGGGGGGGAGACCCAGTACTTC.

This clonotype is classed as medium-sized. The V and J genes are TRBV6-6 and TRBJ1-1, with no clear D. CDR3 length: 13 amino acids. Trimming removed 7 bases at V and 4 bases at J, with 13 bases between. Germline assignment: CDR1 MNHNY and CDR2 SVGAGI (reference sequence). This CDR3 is CASKPRTATEAFF. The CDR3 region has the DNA TGTGCCAGCAAACCAAGGACGGCCACTGAAGCTTTCTTT.

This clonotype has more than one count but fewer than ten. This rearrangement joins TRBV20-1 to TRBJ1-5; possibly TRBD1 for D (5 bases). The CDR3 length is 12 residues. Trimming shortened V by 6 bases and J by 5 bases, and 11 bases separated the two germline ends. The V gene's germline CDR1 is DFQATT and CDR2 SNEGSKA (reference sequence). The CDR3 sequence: CSASQGDQPQHF. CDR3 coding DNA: TGCAGTGCCTCGCAGGGAGATCAGCCCCAGCATTTT.

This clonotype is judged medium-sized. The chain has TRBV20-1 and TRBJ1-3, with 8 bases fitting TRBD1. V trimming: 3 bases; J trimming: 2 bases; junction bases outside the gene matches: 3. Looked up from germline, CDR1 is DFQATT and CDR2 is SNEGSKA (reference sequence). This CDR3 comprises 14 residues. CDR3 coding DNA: TGCAGTGCTAGGGACAGGGCACCTGGAAACACCATATATTTT. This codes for CSARDRAPGNTIYF.

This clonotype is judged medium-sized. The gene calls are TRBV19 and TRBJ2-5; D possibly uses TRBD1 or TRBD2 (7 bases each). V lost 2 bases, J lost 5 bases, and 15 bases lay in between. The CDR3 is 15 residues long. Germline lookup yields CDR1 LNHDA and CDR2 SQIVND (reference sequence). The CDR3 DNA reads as TGTGCCAGTAGTATAAGTTCAGGGGGGGGGGAGACCCAGTACTTC. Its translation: CASSISSGGGETQYF.